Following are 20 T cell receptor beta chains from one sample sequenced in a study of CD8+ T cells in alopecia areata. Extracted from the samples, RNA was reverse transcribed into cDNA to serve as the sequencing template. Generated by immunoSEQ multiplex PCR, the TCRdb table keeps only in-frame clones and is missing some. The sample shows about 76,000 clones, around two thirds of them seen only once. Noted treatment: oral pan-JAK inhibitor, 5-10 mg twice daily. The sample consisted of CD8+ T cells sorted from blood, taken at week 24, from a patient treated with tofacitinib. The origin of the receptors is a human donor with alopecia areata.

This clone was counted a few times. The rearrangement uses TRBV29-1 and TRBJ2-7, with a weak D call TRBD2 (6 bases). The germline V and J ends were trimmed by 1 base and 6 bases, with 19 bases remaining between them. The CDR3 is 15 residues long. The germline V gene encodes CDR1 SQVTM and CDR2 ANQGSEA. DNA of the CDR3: TGCAGCGTTGAAGGCGGACCCGGGACTCCGCGCGAGCAGTACTTC. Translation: CSVEGGPGTPREQYF.

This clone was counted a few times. The CDR3 spells CATLGLAGSNEQFF. CDR3 DNA sequence: TGTGCCACCCTGGGACTAGCGGGATCGAATGAGCAGTTCTTC. The chain uses TRBV19 and TRBJ2-1; 13 nucleotides align to TRBD2. The V and J ends lost 10 bases and 7 bases, in that order; junction bases with no gene match: 7. Germline values: CDR1 LNHDA, CDR2 SQIVND (reference sequence). The CDR3 sequence is 14 residues long. The variable domain in full, completed from reference TRBV19 and TRBJ2-1, reads DGGITQSPKYLFRKEGQNVTLSCEQNLNHDAMYWYRQDPGQGLRLIYYSQIVNDFQKGDIAEGYSVSREKKESFPLTVTSAQKNPTAFYLCATLGLAGSNEQFFGPGTRLTVL.

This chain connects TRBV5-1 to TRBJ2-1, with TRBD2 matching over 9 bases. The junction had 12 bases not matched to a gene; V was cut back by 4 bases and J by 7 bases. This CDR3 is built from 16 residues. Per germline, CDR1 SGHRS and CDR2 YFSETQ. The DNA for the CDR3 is TGCGCCAGCAGCCTAGCCCTGGGACTAGCTAAAAATGAGCAGTTCTTC. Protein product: CASSLALGLAKNEQFF.

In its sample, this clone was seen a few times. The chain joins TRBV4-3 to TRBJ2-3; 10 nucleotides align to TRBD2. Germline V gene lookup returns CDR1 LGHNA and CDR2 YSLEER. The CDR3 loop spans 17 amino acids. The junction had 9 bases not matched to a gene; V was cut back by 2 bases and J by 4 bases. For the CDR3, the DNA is TGCGCCAGCAGCCAACACCTCAGCGGGGGGGGTGCAGATACGCAGTATTTT. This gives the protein CASSQHLSGGGADTQYF.

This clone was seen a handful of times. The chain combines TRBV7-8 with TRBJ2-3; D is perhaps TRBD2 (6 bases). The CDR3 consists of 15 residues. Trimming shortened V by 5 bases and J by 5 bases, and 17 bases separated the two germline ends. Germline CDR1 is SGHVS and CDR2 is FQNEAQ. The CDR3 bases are TGTGCCAGCAGCCCCGGGACCGGAGGGGAAGATACGCAGTATTTT. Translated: CASSPGTGGEDTQYF. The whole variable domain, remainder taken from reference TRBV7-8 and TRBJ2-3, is GAGVSQSPRYKVAKRGQDVALRCDPISGHVSLFWYQQALGQGPEFLTYFQNEAQLDKSGLPSDRFFAERPEGSVSTLKIQRTQQEDSAVYLCASSPGTGGEDTQYFGPGTRLTVL.

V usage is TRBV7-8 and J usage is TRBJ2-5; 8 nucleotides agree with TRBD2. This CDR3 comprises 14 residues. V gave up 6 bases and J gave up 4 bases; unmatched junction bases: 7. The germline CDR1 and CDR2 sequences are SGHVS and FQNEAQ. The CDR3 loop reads CASRSGLARETQYF. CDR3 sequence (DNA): TGTGCCAGCAGATCCGGACTAGCTCGAGAGACCCAGTACTTC. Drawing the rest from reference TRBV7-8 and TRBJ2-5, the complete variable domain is GAGVSQSPRYKVAKRGQDVALRCDPISGHVSLFWYQQALGQGPEFLTYFQNEAQLDKSGLPSDRFFAERPEGSVSTLKIQRTQQEDSAVYLCASRSGLARETQYFGPGTRLLVL.

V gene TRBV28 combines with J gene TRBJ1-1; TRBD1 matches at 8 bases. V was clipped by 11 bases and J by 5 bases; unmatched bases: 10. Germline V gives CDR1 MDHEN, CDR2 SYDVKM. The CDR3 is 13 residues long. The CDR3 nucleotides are TGTGCCTTGACCAGGGGGCCGGGGACTGAAGCTTTCTTT. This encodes CALTRGPGTEAFF.

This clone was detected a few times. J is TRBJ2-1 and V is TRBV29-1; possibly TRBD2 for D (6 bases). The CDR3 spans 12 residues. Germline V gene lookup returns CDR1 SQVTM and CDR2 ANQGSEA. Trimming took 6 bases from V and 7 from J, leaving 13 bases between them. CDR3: CSVVSGGNEQFF. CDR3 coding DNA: TGCAGCGTAGTTAGCGGTGGTAATGAGCAGTTCTTC.

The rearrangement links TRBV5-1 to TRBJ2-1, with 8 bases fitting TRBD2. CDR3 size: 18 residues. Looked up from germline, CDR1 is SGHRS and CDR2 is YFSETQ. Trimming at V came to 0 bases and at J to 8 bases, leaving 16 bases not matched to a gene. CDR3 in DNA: TGCGCCAGCAGCTTGGGGTTAGCGGGACCTTCTCGGACTGATGAGCAGTTCTTC. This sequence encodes CASSLGLAGPSRTDEQFF.

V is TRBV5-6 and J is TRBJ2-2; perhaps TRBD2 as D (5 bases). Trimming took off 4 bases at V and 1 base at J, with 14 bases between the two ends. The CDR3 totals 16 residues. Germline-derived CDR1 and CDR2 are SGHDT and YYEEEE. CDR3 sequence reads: CASSQADWGNTGELFF. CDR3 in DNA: TGTGCCAGCAGCCAAGCGGACTGGGGGAACACCGGGGAGCTGTTTTTT. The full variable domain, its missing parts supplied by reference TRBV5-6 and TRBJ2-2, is DAGVTQSPTHLIKTRGQQVTLRCSPKSGHDTVSWYQQALGQGPQFIFQYYEEEERQRGNFPDRFSGHQFPNYSSELNVNALLLGDSALYLCASSQADWGNTGELFFGEGSRLTVL.

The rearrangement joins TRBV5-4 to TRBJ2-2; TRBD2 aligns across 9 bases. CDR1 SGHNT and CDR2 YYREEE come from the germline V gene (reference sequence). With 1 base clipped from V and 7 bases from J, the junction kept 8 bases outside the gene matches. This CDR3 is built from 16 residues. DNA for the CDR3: TGTGCCAGCAGCTTGTCGGCGGGAGGGCCCGTCGGGGAGCTGTTTTTT. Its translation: CASSLSAGGPVGELFF.

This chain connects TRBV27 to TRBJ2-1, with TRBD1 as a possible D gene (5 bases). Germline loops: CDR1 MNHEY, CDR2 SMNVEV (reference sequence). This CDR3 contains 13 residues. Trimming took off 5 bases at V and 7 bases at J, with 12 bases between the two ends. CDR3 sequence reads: CASSIRVGNEQFF. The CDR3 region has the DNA TGTGCCAGCAGTATCAGGGTAGGAAATGAGCAGTTCTTC.

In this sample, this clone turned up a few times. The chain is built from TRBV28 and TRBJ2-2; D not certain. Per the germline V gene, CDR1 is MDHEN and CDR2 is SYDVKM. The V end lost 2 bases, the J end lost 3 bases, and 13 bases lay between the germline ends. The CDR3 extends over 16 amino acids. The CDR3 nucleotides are TGTGCCAGCAGTTTAGCCGAGAACGTTGACACCGGGGAGCTGTTTTTT. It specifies CASSLAENVDTGELFF.

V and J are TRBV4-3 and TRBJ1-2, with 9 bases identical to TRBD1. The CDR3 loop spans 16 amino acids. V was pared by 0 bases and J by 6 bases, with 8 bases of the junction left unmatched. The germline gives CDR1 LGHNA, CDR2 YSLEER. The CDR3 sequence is CASSQDLYTGGDGYTF. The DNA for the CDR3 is TGCGCCAGCAGCCAAGATTTATATACAGGGGGCGATGGCTACACCTTC.

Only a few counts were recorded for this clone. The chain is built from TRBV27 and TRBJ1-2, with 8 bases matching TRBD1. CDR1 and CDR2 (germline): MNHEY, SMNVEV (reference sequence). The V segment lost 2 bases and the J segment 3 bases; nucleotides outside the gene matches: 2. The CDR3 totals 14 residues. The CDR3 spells CASSLGQGDYGYTF. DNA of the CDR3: TGTGCCAGCAGTTTAGGACAGGGCGACTATGGCTACACCTTC.

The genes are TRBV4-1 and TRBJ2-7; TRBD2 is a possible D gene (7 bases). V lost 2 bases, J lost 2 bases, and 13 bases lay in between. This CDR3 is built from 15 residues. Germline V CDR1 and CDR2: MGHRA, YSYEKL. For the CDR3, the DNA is TGCGCCAGCAGCCAAAGGGGGGGACCACCCTACGAGCAGTACTTC. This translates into CASSQRGGPPYEQYF.

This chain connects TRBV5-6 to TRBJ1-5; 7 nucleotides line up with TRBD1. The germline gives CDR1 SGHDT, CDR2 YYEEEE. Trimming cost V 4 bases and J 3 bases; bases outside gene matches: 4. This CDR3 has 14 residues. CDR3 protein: CASSAGGVNQPQHF. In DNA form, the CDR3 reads TGTGCCAGCAGCGCAGGGGGAGTCAATCAGCCCCAGCATTTT.

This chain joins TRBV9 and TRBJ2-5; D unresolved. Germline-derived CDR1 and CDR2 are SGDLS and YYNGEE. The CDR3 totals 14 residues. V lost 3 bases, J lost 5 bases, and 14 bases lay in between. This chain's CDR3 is CASSASGQQETQYF. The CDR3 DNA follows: TGTGCCAGCAGCGCCTCCGGCCAGCAGGAGACCCAGTACTTC.

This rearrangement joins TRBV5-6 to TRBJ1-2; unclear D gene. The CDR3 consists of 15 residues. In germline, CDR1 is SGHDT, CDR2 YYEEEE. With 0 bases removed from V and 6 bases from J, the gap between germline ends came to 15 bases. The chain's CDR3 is CASSLAPDGRDGYTF. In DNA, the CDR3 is TGTGCCAGCAGCTTGGCCCCCGACGGGCGAGATGGCTACACCTTC.

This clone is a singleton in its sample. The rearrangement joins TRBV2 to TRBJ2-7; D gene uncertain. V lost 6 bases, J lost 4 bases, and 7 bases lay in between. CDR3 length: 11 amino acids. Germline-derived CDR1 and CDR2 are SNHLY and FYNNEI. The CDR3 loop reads CASSASYEQYF. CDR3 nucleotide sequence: TGTGCCAGCAGCGCAAGTTACGAGCAGTACTTC.